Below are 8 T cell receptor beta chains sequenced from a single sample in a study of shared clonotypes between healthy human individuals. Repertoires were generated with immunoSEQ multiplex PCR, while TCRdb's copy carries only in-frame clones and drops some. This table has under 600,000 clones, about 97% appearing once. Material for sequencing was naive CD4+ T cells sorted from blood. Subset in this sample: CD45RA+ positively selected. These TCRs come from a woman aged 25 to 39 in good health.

The CDR3 DNA reads as TGTGCCAGCAGCTGGACTAGGGGGGGAGAGACCCAGTACTTC. It yields the protein CASSWTRGGETQYF. This chain uses TRBV6-1 with TRBJ2-5; D may be TRBD2 (7 bases). From germline, CDR1 is MNHNS and CDR2 SASEGT. The CDR3 is 14 residues long. V shed 6 bases and J shed 4 bases, with 15 bases lying between them.

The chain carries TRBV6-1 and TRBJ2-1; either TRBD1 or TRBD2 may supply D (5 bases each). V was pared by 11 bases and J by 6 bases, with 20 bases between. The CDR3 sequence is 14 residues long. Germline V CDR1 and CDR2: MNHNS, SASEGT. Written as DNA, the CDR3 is TGTGCCGGATCGGGGCGGAGGTGGGGCAATGAGCAGTTCTTC. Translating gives CAGSGRRWGNEQFF.

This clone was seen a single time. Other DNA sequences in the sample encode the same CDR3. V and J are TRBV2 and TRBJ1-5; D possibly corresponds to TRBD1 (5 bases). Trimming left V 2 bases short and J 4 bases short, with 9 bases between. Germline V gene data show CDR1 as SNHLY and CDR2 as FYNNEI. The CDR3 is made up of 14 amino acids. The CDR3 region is CASSERGGNQPQHF. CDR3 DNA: TGTGCCAGCAGTGAACGTGGGGGGAATCAGCCCCAGCATTTT.

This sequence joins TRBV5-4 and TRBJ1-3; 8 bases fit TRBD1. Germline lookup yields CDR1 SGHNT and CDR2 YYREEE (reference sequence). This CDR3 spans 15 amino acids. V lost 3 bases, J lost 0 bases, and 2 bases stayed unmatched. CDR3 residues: CASSSGQASGNTIYF. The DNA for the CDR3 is TGTGCCAGCAGCTCGGGACAGGCCTCTGGAAACACCATATATTTT.

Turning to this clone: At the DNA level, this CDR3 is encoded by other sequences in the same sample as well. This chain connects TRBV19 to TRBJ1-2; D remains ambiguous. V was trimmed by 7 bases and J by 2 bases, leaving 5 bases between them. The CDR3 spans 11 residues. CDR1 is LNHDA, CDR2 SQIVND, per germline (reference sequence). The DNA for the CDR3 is TGTGCCAGTACTGGAAACTATGGCTACACCTTC. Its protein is CASTGNYGYTF.

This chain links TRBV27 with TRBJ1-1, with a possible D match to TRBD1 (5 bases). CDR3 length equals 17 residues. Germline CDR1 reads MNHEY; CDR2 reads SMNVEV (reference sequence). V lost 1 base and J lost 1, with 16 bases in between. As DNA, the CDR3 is TGTGCCAGCAGTTTATGGGGCGGGGCAGGAACGAACACTGAAGCTTTCTTT. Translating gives CASSLWGGAGTNTEAFF.

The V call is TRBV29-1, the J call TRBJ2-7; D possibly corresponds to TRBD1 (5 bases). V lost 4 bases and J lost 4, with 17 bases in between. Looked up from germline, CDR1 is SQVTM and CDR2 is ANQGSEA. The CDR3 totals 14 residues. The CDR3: CSVVRSDSRYEQYF. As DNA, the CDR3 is TGCAGCGTTGTACGTAGTGACAGTCGGTACGAGCAGTACTTC.

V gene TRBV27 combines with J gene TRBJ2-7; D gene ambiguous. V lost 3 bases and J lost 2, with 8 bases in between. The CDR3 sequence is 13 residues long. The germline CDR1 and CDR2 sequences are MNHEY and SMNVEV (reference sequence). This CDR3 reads CASSFQAAYEQYF. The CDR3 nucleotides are TGTGCCAGCAGTTTTCAGGCGGCCTACGAGCAGTACTTC.